A single sample gave rise to the 17 T cell receptor beta chains below, sequenced in a study of response to subunit inactivated influenza vaccine. MiXCR was run by TCRdb on the RT-PCR reads, yielding one entry per CDR3 protein. The table shows about 540,000 distinct CDR3 sequences, with around 13% occurring only once. Sequencing used PBMCs from blood, obtained roughly 12 days after vaccination. The source of these receptors is a man aged 45-65 years who received an inactivated influenza vaccine.

The chain joins TRBV6-5 to TRBJ2-1, with D tentatively TRBD2 (6 bases). Germline V gene lookup returns CDR1 MNHEY and CDR2 SVGAGI. This CDR3 is 12 amino acids long. V was clipped by 6 bases and J by 12 bases, with 15 bases between them. CDR3 in DNA: TGTGCCAGCAGAAAAACCGGGGGAATGCAGTTCTTC. It translates to CASRKTGGMQFF.

The genes are TRBV15 and TRBJ1-3; perhaps TRBD1 as D (5 bases). Germline V lookup: CDR1 LNHNV, CDR2 YYDKDF (reference sequence). The CDR3 is 15 amino acids. V gave up 1 base and J gave up 0 bases, with 7 bases separating them. The CDR3 DNA sequence: TGTGCCACCAGCAGAGCGGGGGGCTCTGGAAACACCATATATTTT. Translated: CATSRAGGSGNTIYF.

This clonotype was observed a single time. The rearrangement uses TRBV6-2 or TRBV6-3 and TRBJ2-2; possibly TRBD2 for D (5 bases). CDR1 is MNHEY, CDR2 SVGEGT, per germline. Trimming stripped 4 bases from V and 7 bases from J, with 16 bases between. CDR3 size: 15 residues. CDR3 in amino acids: CASSLGPTRGGELFF. In nucleotides, the CDR3 is TGTGCCAGCAGTTTAGGACCGACTCGGGGCGGGGAGCTGTTTTTT.

J is TRBJ1-1 and V is TRBV7-9, with D possibly being TRBD1 (5 bases). The germline V gene has CDR1 SEHNR and CDR2 FQNEAQ (reference sequence). V was trimmed by 8 bases and J by 5 bases, leaving 21 bases between them. The CDR3 length is 15 residues. CDR3: CASVLGALLGTEAFF. CDR3 sequence (DNA): TGTGCCAGCGTCCTCGGGGCCTTGCTAGGGACTGAAGCTTTCTTT. Together with reference TRBV7-9 and TRBJ1-1, the CDR3 gives the full variable domain: DTGVSQNPRHKITKRGQNVTFRCDPISEHNRLYWYRQTLGQGPEFLTYFQNEAQLEKSRLLSDRFSAERPKGSFSTLEIQRTEQGDSAMYLCASVLGALLGTEAFFGQGTRLTVV.

This clonotype was counted a few times. The chain uses TRBV29-1 and TRBJ2-3; the D gene is possibly TRBD2 (6 bases). The CDR3 consists of 12 residues. In germline, CDR1 is SQVTM, CDR2 ANQGSEA. Trimming stripped 6 bases from V and 1 base from J, with 8 bases between. This chain's CDR3 is CSVSGGTDTQYF. The CDR3 DNA follows: TGCAGCGTGTCGGGGGGCACAGATACGCAGTATTTT.

This clonotype was detected a few times. The chain uses TRBV30 and TRBJ1-4, with D unresolved. The length of the CDR3 is 12 residues. Germline-derived CDR1 and CDR2 are GTSNPN and SVGIG (reference sequence). Trimming took 0 bases from V and 1 from J, leaving 0 bases between them. The CDR3 loop is CAWSVTNEKLFF. In DNA, the CDR3 is TGTGCCTGGAGTGTAACTAATGAAAAACTGTTTTTT. Full variable domain (remainder filled in from reference TRBV30 and TRBJ1-4): SQTIHQWPATLVQPVGSPLSLECTVEGTSNPNLYWYRQAAGRGLQLLFYSVGIGQISSEVPQNLSASRPQDRQFILSSKKLLLSDSGFYLCAWSVTNEKLFFGSGTQLSVL.

This clonotype was detected many times. The V gene is TRBV30, the J gene TRBJ2-7; D unresolved. Trimming took 1 base from V and 1 from J, leaving 5 bases between them. Per germline, CDR1 GTSNPN and CDR2 SVGIG (reference sequence). This CDR3 spans 12 amino acids. CDR3 region: CAWSGQSYEQYF. The CDR3 nucleotides are TGTGCCTGGAGTGGTCAGTCCTACGAGCAGTACTTC.

The rearrangement joins TRBV28 to TRBJ2-1, with D hard to call. CDR3 length: 18 amino acids. Germline CDR1 reads MDHEN; CDR2 reads SYDVKM. The V end was cut by 3 bases, the J end by 3 bases, with 21 bases between. The CDR3 protein is CASSLPPSAGLLYNEQFF. CDR3 DNA sequence: TGTGCCAGCAGTTTGCCCCCTTCTGCCGGCCTCCTCTACAATGAGCAGTTCTTC.

This clonotype was recorded a few times. This rearrangement joins TRBV28 to TRBJ1-5; D might be TRBD1 (5 bases). Deletions cut 2 bases from V and 6 bases from J, with 11 bases between. CDR1 is MDHEN and CDR2 is SYDVKM in the germline V gene. The length of the CDR3 is 14 residues. The CDR3 is CASSLGGGIQPQHF. In DNA form, the CDR3 reads TGTGCCAGCAGTTTAGGGGGAGGGATTCAGCCCCAGCATTTT.

This clonotype was picked up a small number of times. This chain links TRBV18 with TRBJ2-7; 9 bases align to TRBD1. Germline CDR1 and CDR2: KGHSH and LQKENI. J lost 5 bases, V lost 5 bases, and 7 bases had no gene match. This CDR3 region has 14 residues. The CDR3 sequence: CASSARDRVNEQYF. The CDR3 nucleotides read TGTGCCAGCTCAGCCCGGGACAGGGTAAACGAGCAGTACTTC.

The chain has TRBV2 and TRBJ1-5; a weak D match, TRBD1 (6 bases). This CDR3 spans 13 amino acids. CDR1 SNHLY and CDR2 FYNNEI come from the germline V gene. The V end was cut by 6 bases, the J end by 5 bases, with 11 bases between. This chain's CDR3 is CASRWDTYQPQHF. DNA of the CDR3: TGTGCCAGCAGATGGGACACCTATCAGCCCCAGCATTTT.

This clonotype was observed a handful of times. The DNA of the CDR3 is TGCAGCGTTCGCGTTGGCACTGAAGCTTTCTTT. This encodes CSVRVGTEAFF. The chain joins TRBV29-1 to TRBJ1-1; D gene ambiguous. V was trimmed by 5 bases and J by 4 bases, leaving 8 bases between them. Looked up from germline, CDR1 is SQVTM and CDR2 is ANQGSEA. The CDR3 runs 11 residues.

This clonotype has a count of ten or more. The chain carries TRBV28 and TRBJ2-7; D is unclear. The CDR3 consists of 11 residues. Germline V lookup: CDR1 MDHEN, CDR2 SYDVKM. The ends were cut back, 5 bases at V and 2 bases at J, with 4 bases in the middle. The CDR3 sequence: CASSTAYEQYF. The CDR3 DNA is TGTGCCAGCAGTACCGCCTACGAGCAGTACTTC.

This clonotype was found many times. The rearrangement uses TRBV5-1 and TRBJ2-7; 7 bases are a match to TRBD1. The germline CDR1 and CDR2 sequences are SGHRS and YFSETQ. This CDR3 has 15 residues. The junction had 9 bases not matched to a gene; V was cut back by 1 base and J by 5 bases. The CDR3 DNA reads as TGCGCCAGCAGCTTGATACGGGACAGATCGAACGAGCAGTACTTC. Translation: CASSLIRDRSNEQYF.

This clonotype was detected only a few times. The chain is built from TRBV7-8 and TRBJ2-7, with 10 nucleotides matching TRBD1. Unmatched junction bases numbered 9, after V lost 5 bases and J lost 2 bases. This CDR3 comprises 16 residues. Germline loops: CDR1 SGHVS, CDR2 FQNEAQ. The CDR3 here is CASSPPGQGFAYEQYF. The CDR3 DNA is TGTGCCAGCAGCCCGCCGGGACAGGGGTTCGCCTACGAGCAGTACTTC.

There are a few counts of this clonotype. The chain joins TRBV4-1 to TRBJ2-7; D unclear. The CDR3 loop spans 15 amino acids. V lost 0 bases, J lost 0 bases, and 9 bases lay in between. The germline V gene has CDR1 MGHRA and CDR2 YSYEKL. Written as DNA, the CDR3 is TGCGCCAGCAGCCAAGATTCTGGGGACTCCTACGAGCAGTACTTC. Encoded protein: CASSQDSGDSYEQYF.

This clonotype was found many times. The rearrangement uses TRBV7-8 and TRBJ2-1; D gene uncertain. V lost 0 bases to trimming and J lost 7 bases, with 10 bases between them. This CDR3 region has 14 residues. Germline CDR1 SGHVS, CDR2 FQNEAQ. The CDR3 protein is CASSLAVGINEQFF. CDR3 sequence (DNA): TGTGCCAGCAGCTTAGCGGTAGGGATAAATGAGCAGTTCTTC.